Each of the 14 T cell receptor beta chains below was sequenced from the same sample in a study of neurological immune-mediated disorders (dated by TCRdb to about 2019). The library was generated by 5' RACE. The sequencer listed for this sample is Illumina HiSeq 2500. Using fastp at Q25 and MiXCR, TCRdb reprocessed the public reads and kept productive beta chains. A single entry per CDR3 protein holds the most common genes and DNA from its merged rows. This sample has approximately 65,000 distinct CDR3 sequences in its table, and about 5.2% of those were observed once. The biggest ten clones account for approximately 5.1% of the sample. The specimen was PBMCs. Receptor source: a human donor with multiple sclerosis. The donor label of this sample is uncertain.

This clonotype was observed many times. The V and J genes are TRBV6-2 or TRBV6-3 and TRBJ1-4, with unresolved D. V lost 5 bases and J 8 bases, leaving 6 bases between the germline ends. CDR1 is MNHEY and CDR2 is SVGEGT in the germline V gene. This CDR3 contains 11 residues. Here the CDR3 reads CASSMGEKLFF. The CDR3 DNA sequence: TGTGCCAGCAGTATGGGGGAAAAACTGTTTTTT.

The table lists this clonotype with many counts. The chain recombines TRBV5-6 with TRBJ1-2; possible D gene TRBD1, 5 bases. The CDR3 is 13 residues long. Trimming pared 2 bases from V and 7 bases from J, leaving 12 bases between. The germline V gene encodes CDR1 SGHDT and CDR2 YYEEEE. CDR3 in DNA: TGTGCCAGCAGCTTTCGTGAGGGGTTTGGCTACACCTTC. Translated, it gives CASSFREGFGYTF.

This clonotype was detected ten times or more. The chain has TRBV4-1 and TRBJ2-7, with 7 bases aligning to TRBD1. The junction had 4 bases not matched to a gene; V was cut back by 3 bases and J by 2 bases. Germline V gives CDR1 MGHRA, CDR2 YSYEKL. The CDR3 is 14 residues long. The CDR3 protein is CASSQIDRAYEQYF. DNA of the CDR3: TGCGCCAGCAGCCAGATAGACAGGGCCTACGAGCAGTACTTC.

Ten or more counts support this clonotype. The CDR3 region has the DNA TGTGCCAGCAGCTTGGGACAGGGGGCCCACGGGGAGCTGTTTTTT. Encoded protein: CASSLGQGAHGELFF. This chain joins TRBV5-6 and TRBJ2-2, with 10 nucleotides matching TRBD1. Germline V gene lookup returns CDR1 SGHDT and CDR2 YYEEEE. J lost 7 bases, V lost 0 bases, and 3 bases had no gene match. The CDR3 contains 15 residues.

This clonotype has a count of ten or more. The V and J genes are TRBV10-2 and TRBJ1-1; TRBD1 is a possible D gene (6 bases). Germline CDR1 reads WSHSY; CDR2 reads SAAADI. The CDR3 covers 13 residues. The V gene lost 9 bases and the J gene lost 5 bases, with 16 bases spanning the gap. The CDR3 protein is CASRYPQGTEAFF. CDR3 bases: TGCGCCAGTCGATACCCACAGGGAACTGAAGCTTTCTTT.

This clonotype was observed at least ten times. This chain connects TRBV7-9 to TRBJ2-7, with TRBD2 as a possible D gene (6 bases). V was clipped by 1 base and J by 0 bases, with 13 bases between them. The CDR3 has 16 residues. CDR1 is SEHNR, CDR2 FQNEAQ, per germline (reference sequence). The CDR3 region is CASSLVFGRGSYEQYF. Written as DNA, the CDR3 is TGTGCCAGCAGCTTAGTTTTCGGGCGGGGCTCCTACGAGCAGTACTTC.

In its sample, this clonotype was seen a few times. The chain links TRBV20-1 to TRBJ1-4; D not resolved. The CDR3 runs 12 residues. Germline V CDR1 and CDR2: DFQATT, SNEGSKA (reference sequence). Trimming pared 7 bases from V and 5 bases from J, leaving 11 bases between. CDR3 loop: CSVGSRNEKLFF. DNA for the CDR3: TGCAGTGTCGGGTCGAGGAATGAAAAACTGTTTTTT.

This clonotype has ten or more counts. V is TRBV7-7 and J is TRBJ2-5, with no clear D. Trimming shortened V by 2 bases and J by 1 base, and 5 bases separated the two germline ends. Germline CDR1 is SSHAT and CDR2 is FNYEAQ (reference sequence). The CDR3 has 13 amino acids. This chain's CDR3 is CASSLRFQETQYF. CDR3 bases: TGTGCCAGCAGCTTACGGTTCCAAGAGACCCAGTACTTC.

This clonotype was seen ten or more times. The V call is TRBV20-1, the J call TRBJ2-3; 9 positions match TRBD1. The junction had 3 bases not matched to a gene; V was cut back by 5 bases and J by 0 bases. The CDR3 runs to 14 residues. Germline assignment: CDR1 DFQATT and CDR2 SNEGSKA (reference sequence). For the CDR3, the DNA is TGCAGTGCTGTGGACAGGGGAAGCACAGATACGCAGTATTTT. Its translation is CSAVDRGSTDTQYF.

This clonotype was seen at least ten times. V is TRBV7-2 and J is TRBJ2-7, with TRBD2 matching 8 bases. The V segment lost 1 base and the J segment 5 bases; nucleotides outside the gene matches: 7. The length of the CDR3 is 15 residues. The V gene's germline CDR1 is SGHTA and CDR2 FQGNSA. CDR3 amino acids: CASSLGGNSGDEQYF. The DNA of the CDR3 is TGTGCCAGCAGCTTAGGAGGGAATAGCGGGGACGAGCAGTACTTC. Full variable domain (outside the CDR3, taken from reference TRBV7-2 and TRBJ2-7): GAGVSQSPSNKVTEKGKDVELRCDPISGHTALYWYRQSLGQGLEFLIYFQGNSAPDKSGLPSDRFSAERTGGSVSTLTIQRTQQEDSAVYLCASSLGGNSGDEQYFGPGTRLTVT.

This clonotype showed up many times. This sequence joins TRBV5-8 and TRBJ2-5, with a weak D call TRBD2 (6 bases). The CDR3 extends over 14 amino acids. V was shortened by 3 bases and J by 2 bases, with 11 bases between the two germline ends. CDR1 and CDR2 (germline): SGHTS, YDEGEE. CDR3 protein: CASSWTGGQETQYF. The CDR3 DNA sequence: TGTGCCAGCAGCTGGACTGGGGGGCAAGAGACCCAGTACTTC.

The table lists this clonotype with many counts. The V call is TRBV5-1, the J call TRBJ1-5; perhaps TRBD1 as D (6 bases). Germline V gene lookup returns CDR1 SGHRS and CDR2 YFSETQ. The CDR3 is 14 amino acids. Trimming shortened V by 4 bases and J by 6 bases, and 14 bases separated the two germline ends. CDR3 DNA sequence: TGCGCCAGCAGCCCGGACAGTGGTTTTCAGCCCCAGCATTTT. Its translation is CASSPDSGFQPQHF.

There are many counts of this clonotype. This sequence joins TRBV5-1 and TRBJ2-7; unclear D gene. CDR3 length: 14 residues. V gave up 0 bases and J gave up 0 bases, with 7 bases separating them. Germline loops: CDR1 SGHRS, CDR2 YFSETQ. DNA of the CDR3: TGCGCCAGCAGCTTGGATCCAGTCTCCTACGAGCAGTACTTC. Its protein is CASSLDPVSYEQYF.

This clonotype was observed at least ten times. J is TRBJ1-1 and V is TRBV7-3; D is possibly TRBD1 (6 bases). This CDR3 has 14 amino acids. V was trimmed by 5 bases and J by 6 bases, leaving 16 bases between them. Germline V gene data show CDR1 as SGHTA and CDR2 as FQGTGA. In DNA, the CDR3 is TGTGCCAGCAGCGAAGGGGCTAACAGGGCTGAAGCTTTCTTT. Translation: CASSEGANRAEAFF.